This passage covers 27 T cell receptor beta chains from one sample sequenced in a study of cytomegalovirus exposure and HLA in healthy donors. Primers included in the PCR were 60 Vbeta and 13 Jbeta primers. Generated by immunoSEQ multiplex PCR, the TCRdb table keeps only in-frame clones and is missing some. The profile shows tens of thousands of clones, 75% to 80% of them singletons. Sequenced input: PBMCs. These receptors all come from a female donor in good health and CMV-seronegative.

CDR3 residues: CASSLSDQPQHF. The CDR3 DNA is TGTGCCAGCAGTTTGTCCGATCAGCCCCAGCATTTT. The chain uses TRBV28 and TRBJ1-5; D gene ambiguous. The CDR3 contains 12 residues. V gave up 3 bases and J gave up 5 bases, with 5 bases separating them. Germline-derived CDR1 and CDR2 are MDHEN and SYDVKM.

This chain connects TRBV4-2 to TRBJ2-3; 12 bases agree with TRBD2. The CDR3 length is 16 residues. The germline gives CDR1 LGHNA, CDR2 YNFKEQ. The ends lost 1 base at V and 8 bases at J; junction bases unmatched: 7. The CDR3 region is CASSQGTSGDTTTQYF. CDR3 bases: TGTGCCAGCAGCCAAGGGACTAGCGGGGACACTACTACGCAGTATTTT.

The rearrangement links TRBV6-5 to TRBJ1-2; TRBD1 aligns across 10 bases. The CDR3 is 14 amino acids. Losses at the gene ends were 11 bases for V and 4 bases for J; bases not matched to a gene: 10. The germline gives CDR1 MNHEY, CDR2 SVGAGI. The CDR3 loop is CACTRDRGFYGYTF. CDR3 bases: TGTGCCTGCACCCGGGACAGGGGTTTCTATGGCTACACCTTC.

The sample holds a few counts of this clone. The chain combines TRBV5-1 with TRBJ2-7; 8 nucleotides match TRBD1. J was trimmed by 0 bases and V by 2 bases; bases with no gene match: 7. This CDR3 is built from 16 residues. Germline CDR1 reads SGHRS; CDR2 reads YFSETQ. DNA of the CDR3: TGCGCCAGCAGCTTTACCCGCACAGGGGGCTCCTACGAGCAGTACTTC. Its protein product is CASSFTRTGGSYEQYF.

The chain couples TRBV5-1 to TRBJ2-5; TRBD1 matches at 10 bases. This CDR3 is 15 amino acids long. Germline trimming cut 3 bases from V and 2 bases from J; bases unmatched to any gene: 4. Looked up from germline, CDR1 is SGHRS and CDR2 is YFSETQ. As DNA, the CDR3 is TGCGCCAGCAGCTCGACAGGGGGCGGGCAAGAGACCCAGTACTTC. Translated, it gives CASSSTGGGQETQYF.

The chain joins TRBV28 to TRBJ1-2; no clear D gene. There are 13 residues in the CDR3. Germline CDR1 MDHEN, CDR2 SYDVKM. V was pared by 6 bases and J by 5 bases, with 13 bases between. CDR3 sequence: CASSRRPGYGYTF. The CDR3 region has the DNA TGTGCCAGCAGCCGAAGGCCGGGGTATGGCTACACCTTC.

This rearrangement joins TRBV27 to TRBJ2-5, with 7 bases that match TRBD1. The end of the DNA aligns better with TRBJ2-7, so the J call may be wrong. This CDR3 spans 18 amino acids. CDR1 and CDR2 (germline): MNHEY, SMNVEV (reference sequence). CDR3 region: CASSLSLSGTALWDEQYF. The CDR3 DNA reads TGTGCCAGCAGTTTATCTCTCTCCGGGACAGCGCTTTGGGACGAGCAGTACTTC.

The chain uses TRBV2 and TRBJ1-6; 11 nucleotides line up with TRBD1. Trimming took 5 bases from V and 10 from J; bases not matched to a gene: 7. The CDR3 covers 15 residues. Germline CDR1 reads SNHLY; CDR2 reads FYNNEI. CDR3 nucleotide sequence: TGTGCCAGCAGTCCTCGGACAGGGGGCGGGTCACCCCTCCACTTT. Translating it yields CASSPRTGGGSPLHF.

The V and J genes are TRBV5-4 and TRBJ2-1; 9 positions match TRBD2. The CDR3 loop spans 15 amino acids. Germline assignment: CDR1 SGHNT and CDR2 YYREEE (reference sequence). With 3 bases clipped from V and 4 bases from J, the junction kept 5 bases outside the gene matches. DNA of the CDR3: TGTGCCAGCAGCTCGGCGGGAGGGTCTTACAATGAGCAGTTCTTC. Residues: CASSSAGGSYNEQFF.

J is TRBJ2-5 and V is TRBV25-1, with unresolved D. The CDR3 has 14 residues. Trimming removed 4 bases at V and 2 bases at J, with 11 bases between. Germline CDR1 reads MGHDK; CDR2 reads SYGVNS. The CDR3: CASSVTPGQETQYF. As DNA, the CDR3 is TGTGCCAGCAGTGTTACCCCAGGACAAGAGACCCAGTACTTC. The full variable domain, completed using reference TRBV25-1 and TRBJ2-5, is EADIYQTPRYLVIGTGKKITLECSQTMGHDKMYWYQQDPGMELHLIHYSYGVNSTEKGDLSSESTVSRIRTEHFPLTLESARPSHTSQYLCASSVTPGQETQYFGPGTRLLVL.

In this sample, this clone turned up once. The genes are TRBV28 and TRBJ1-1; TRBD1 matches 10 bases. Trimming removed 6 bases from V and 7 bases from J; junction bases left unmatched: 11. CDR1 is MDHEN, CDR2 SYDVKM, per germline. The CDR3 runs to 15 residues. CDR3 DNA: TGTGCCAGCAGGAGTGGGGGACAGGGGACAGGTGAAGCTTTCTTT. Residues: CASRSGGQGTGEAFF.

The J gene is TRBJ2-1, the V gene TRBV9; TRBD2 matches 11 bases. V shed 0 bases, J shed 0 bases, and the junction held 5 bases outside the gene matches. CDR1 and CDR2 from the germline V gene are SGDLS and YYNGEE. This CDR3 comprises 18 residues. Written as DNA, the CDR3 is TGTGCCAGCAGCGTAGGACTAGCGGGGACAAACTCCTACAATGAGCAGTTCTTC. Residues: CASSVGLAGTNSYNEQFF.

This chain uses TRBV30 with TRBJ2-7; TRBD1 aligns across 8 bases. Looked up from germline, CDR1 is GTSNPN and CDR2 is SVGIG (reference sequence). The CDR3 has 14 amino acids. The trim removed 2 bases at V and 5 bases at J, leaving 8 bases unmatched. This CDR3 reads CAWSRRDRLDEQYF. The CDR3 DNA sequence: TGTGCCTGGAGTCGGAGGGACAGGTTGGACGAGCAGTACTTC.

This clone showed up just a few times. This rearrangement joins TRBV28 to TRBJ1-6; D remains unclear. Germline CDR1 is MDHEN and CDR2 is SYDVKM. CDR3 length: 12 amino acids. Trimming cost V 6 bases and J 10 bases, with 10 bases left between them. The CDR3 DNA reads TGTGCCAGCAGGCTTCTATCCTCACCCCTCCACTTT. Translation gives CASRLLSSPLHF.

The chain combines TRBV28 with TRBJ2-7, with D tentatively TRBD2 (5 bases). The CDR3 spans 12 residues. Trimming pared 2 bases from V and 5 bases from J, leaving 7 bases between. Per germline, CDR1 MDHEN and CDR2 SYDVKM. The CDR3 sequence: CASSLERDEQYF. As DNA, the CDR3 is TGTGCCAGCAGTTTAGAGAGGGACGAGCAGTACTTC.

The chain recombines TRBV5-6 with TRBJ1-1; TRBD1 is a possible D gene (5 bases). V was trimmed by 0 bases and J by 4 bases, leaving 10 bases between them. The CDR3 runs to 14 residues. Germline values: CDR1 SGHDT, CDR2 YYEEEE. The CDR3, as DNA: TGTGCCAGCAGCTTGGGGCAGGGAACCACTGAAGCTTTCTTT. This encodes CASSLGQGTTEAFF.

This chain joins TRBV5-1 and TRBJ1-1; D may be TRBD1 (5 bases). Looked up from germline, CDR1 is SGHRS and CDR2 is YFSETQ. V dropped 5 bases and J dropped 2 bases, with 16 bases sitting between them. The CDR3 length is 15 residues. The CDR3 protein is CASSFADRKNTEAFF. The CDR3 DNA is TGCGCCAGCAGTTTTGCCGACAGAAAAAACACTGAAGCTTTCTTT.

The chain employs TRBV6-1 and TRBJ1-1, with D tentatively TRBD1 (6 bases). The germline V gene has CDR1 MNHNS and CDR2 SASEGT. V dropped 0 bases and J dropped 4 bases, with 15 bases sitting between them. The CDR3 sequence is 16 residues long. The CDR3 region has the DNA TGTGCCAGCAGTGAAGCCCGGGGGGCTAGTGGCACTGAAGCTTTCTTT. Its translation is CASSEARGASGTEAFF.

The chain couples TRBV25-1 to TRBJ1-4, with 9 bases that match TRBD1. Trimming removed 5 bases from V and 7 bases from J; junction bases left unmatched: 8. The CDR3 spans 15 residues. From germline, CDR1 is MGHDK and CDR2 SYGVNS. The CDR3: CASSNPGQGTEKLFF. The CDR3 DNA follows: TGTGCCAGCAGTAATCCGGGACAGGGAACTGAAAAACTGTTTTTT.

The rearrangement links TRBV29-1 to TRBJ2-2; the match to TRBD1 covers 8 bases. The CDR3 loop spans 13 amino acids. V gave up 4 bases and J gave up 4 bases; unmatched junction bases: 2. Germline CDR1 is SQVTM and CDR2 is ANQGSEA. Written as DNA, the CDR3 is TGCAGCGTTGGACAGGGGAGCACCGGGGAGCTGTTTTTT. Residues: CSVGQGSTGELFF.

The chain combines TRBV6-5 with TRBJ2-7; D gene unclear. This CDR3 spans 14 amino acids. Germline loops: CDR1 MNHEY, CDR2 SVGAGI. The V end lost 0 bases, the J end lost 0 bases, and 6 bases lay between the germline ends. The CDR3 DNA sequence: TGTGCCAGCAGTTACTCAGCACCCTCCTACGAGCAGTACTTC. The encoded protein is CASSYSAPSYEQYF.

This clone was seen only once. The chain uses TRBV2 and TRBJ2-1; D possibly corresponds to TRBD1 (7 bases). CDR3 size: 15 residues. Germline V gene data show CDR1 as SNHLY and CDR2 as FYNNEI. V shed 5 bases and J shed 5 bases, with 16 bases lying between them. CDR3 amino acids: CASSIQGWGDNEQFF. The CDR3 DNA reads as TGTGCCAGCAGTATACAGGGGTGGGGGGACAATGAGCAGTTCTTC.

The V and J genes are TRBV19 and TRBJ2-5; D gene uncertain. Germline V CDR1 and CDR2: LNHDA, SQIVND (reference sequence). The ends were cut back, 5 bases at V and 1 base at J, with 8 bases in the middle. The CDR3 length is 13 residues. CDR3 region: CASSSAGQETQYF. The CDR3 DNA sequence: TGTGCCAGTAGTTCGGCAGGCCAAGAGACCCAGTACTTC.

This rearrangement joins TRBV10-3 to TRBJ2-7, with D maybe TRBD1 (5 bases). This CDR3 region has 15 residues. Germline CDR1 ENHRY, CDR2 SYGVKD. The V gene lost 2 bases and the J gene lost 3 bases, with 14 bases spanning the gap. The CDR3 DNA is TGTGCCATCAGTGAGAGGACGGCAGGGCTCTACGAGCAGTACTTC. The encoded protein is CAISERTAGLYEQYF.

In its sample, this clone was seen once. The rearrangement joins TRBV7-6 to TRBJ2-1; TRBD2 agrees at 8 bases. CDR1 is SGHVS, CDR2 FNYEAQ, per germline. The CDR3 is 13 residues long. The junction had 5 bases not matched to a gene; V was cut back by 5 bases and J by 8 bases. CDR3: CASSPGLVDEQFF. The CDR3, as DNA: TGTGCCAGCAGCCCGGGACTAGTCGATGAGCAGTTCTTC.

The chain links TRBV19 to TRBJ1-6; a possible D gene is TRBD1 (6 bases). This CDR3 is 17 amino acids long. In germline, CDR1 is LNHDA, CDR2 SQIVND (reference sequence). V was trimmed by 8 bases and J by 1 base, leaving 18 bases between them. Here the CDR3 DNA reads TGTGCCAGTTCAGGGGCAGGTTCGAAGTCCTATAATTCACCCCTCCACTTT. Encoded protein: CASSGAGSKSYNSPLHF.

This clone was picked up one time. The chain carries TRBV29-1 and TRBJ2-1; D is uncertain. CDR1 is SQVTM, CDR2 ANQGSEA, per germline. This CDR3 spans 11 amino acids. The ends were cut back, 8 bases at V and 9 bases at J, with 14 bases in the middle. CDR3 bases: TGCAGCTCCGCCGTGGAGTTTGAGCAGTTCTTC. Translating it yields CSSAVEFEQFF.